These 15 T cell receptor beta chains share one sample of origin, sequenced in a study of T-cell memory formation after mild COVID-19. Each CDR3 protein is one row after TCRdb ran MiXCR on the 5' RACE reads. Of approximately 290,000 distinct CDR3 sequences detected, roughly 15% appear once; the ten largest clones hold around a fifth. Sequences were obtained from PBMCs or a T cell subset sorted from them (not recorded which). The receptors shown here come from a young man who had mild COVID-19 (a few samples of this study predate the infection). Cell type and time point are not known.

The V and J genes are TRBV20-1 and TRBJ2-2, with D perhaps given as TRBD1 or TRBD2 (5 bases each). The V and J ends lost 8 bases and 5 bases respectively, with 18 bases between them. In germline, CDR1 is DFQATT, CDR2 SNEGSKA (reference sequence). The CDR3 extends over 14 amino acids. In DNA form, the CDR3 reads TGCAGTTCAAGTCCGGGACCCACTACCGGGGAGCTGTTTTTT. Encoded protein: CSSSPGPTTGELFF.

The table lists this clonotype with a few counts. The rearrangement uses TRBV29-1 and TRBJ1-2, with 7 bases aligning to TRBD1. The V segment lost 7 bases and the J segment 3 bases; nucleotides outside the gene matches: 11. The germline CDR1 and CDR2 sequences are SQVTM and ANQGSEA. The CDR3 spans 14 residues. CDR3 sequence (DNA): TGCAGCGCCTCAGGGGTGACAGGGCACTATGGCTACACCTTC. Its protein product is CSASGVTGHYGYTF.

This clonotype was seen just once. The J gene is TRBJ2-2, the V gene TRBV6-4, with D maybe TRBD1 (6 bases). The length of the CDR3 is 14 residues. Germline CDR1 is MRHNA and CDR2 is SNTAGT. V lost 5 bases to trimming and J lost 7 bases, with 14 bases between them. The CDR3 sequence: CASSRHRAGGELFF. Here the CDR3 DNA reads TGTGCCAGCAGTAGACACAGGGCTGGCGGGGAGCTGTTTTTT.

This clonotype was picked up a small number of times. The rearrangement links TRBV7-9 to TRBJ2-3; TRBD2 agrees at 15 bases. The V segment lost 6 bases and the J segment 0 bases; nucleotides outside the gene matches: 4. CDR1 and CDR2 from the germline V gene are SEHNR and FQNEAQ (reference sequence). The CDR3 runs to 17 residues. The CDR3 spells CASRGLAGGPSTDTQYF. In DNA form, the CDR3 reads TGTGCCAGCAGGGGACTAGCGGGGGGTCCTAGCACAGATACGCAGTATTTT.

This chain uses TRBV5-6 with TRBJ2-5; TRBD1 matches 7 bases. CDR1 and CDR2 from the germline V gene are SGHDT and YYEEEE. The CDR3 runs to 14 residues. V shed 2 bases, J shed 5 bases, and the junction held 6 bases outside the gene matches. CDR3 protein: CASSFEGAWETQYF. The DNA for the CDR3 is TGTGCCAGCAGCTTTGAGGGGGCATGGGAGACCCAGTACTTC. Together with reference TRBV5-6 and TRBJ2-5, the CDR3 gives the full variable domain: DAGVTQSPTHLIKTRGQQVTLRCSPKSGHDTVSWYQQALGQGPQFIFQYYEEEERQRGNFPDRFSGHQFPNYSSELNVNALLLGDSALYLCASSFEGAWETQYFGPGTRLLVL.

The DNA for the CDR3 is TGTGCCAGCAGCCCAGACAGGGCAAACACCGGGGAGCTGTTTTTT. Translated, it gives CASSPDRANTGELFF. J is TRBJ2-2 and V is TRBV9; TRBD1 agrees at 7 bases. This CDR3 is 15 amino acids long. The V gene's germline CDR1 is SGDLS and CDR2 YYNGEE. V trimming: 4 bases; J trimming: 2 bases; junction bases outside the gene matches: 5. The variable domain in full, with the rest retrieved from reference TRBV9 and TRBJ2-2, is DSGVTQTPKHLITATGQRVTLRCSPRSGDLSVYWYQQSLDQGLQFLIQYYNGEERAKGNILERFSAQQFPDLHSELNLSSLELGDSALYFCASSPDRANTGELFFGEGSRLTVL.

This chain joins TRBV7-6 and TRBJ1-5; no reliable D call. The V end lost 1 base, the J end lost 0 bases, and 16 bases lay between the germline ends. Germline CDR1 SGHVS, CDR2 FNYEAQ. The CDR3 is 18 residues long. CDR3 amino acids: CASSLEAVGGDSNQPQHF. CDR3 DNA sequence: TGTGCCAGCAGCTTAGAGGCGGTCGGTGGGGATAGCAATCAGCCCCAGCATTTT. The whole variable domain, remainder taken from reference TRBV7-6 and TRBJ1-5, is GAGVSQSPRYKVTKRGQDVALRCDPISGHVSLYWYRQALGQGPEFLTYFNYEAQQDKSGLPNDRFSAERPEGSISTLTIQRTEQRDSAMYRCASSLEAVGGDSNQPQHFGDGTRLSIL.

This clonotype has a handful of counts. V is TRBV4-2 and J is TRBJ2-2; 8 nucleotides line up with TRBD1. The CDR3 runs 15 residues. The germline CDR1 and CDR2 sequences are LGHNA and YNFKEQ. J gave up 6 bases and V 6 bases, and 9 bases lay outside the gene matches. DNA of the CDR3: TGTGCCAGCAGACGGGACAGGAGTTCCGCCGGGGAGCTGTTTTTT. Translation: CASRRDRSSAGELFF.

The chain carries TRBV12-3 or TRBV12-4 and TRBJ2-3; D perhaps matches TRBD1 (5 bases). The CDR3 length is 13 residues. Trimming cost V 7 bases and J 4 bases, with 12 bases left between them. The CDR3 DNA follows: TGTGCCAGCAATAGAGTGGGGCCAGATACGCAGTATTTT. Protein product: CASNRVGPDTQYF.

This rearrangement joins TRBV6-2 or TRBV6-3 to TRBJ2-1; D possibly corresponds to TRBD2 (7 bases). The V end was cut by 6 bases, the J end by 8 bases, with 17 bases between. The CDR3 runs to 14 residues. Germline V gene lookup returns CDR1 MNHEY and CDR2 SVGEGT. As DNA, the CDR3 is TGTGCCAGCAGGGGCGGGGGCCGCACCGATGAGCAGTTCTTC. It codes for CASRGGGRTDEQFF.

The V and J genes are TRBV24-1 and TRBJ1-2; tentatively, D is TRBD1 (5 bases). This CDR3 is built from 15 residues. Germline loops: CDR1 KGHDR, CDR2 SFDVKD. The germline V and J ends were trimmed by 1 base and 0 bases, with 8 bases remaining between them. CDR3 amino acids: CATSDLRGPNYGYTF. CDR3 nucleotides: TGTGCCACCAGTGATTTACGGGGCCCTAACTATGGCTACACCTTC.

The sample holds many counts of this clonotype. The chain links TRBV5-1 to TRBJ2-5; D is ambiguous. There are 14 residues in the CDR3. V shed 4 bases and J shed 2 bases, with 12 bases lying between them. The V gene's germline CDR1 is SGHRS and CDR2 YFSETQ. The CDR3 region is CASSLLTAQETQYF. The DNA of the CDR3 is TGCGCCAGCAGCCTGCTTACAGCACAAGAGACCCAGTACTTC.

The CDR3 region is CASSKVSLLVAGRWSGNQPQHF. CDR3 nucleotides: TGTGCCAGCAGCAAAGTTTCACTTCTTGTGGCAGGCCGCTGGAGTGGCAATCAGCCCCAGCATTTT. The chain combines TRBV21-1 with TRBJ1-5. TRBV21-1 is noted as a pseudogene. The CDR3 totals 22 residues.

This clonotype was counted between two and nine times. The V and J genes are TRBV10-3 and TRBJ1-2, with D maybe TRBD1 (5 bases). The germline V and J ends were trimmed by 7 bases and 9 bases, with 12 bases remaining between them. The germline gives CDR1 ENHRY, CDR2 SYGVKD. The CDR3 is made up of 11 amino acids. CDR3 nucleotides: TGTGCCATCACGCAAGACAGTAGCTACACCTTC. Protein sequence: CAITQDSSYTF.

The chain uses TRBV2 and TRBJ1-6, with 7 nucleotides matching TRBD1. CDR3 length equals 14 residues. The germline V gene has CDR1 SNHLY and CDR2 FYNNEI. V lost 3 bases and J lost 11; bases outside the gene matches: 7. The CDR3 region is CASSDSQGVPPLHF. The CDR3, as DNA: TGTGCCAGCAGTGACTCCCAGGGGGTACCACCCCTCCACTTT.